The 19 T cell receptor beta chains reported below all come from one sample, sequenced in a study of OX40 agonist ivuxolimab in advanced cancers. Libraries were prepared by immunoSEQ multiplex PCR; TCRdb keeps only in-frame clonotypes and omits some of them. Of 68,000 or so clones detected, approximately 84% appear once; the ten largest clones hold less than 2.5%. The specimen was CD4+ or CD8+ T cells sorted from blood, collected in a trial of the OX40 agonist ivuxolimab. Receptors were obtained from an adult with an advanced solid tumor such as melanoma, head and neck, liver or kidney cancer.

V is TRBV5-1 and J is TRBJ1-5, with 11 bases that match TRBD1. The CDR3 loop spans 15 amino acids. Unmatched junction bases numbered 3, after V lost 3 bases and J lost 4 bases. Looked up from germline, CDR1 is SGHRS and CDR2 is YFSETQ. For the CDR3, the DNA is TGCGCCAGCAGCTCGGGGACAGGGGGGAATCAGCCCCAGCATTTT. Translating gives CASSSGTGGNQPQHF.

The V gene is TRBV28, the J gene TRBJ2-3; the D gene is possibly TRBD1 (6 bases). This CDR3 is built from 17 residues. Germline V gene sequence: CDR1 MDHEN, CDR2 SYDVKM. The V end was cut by 6 bases, the J end by 0 bases, with 19 bases between. This CDR3 reads CASRGEQGETSTDTQYF. The CDR3 bases are TGTGCCAGCAGGGGGGAACAGGGCGAGACTAGCACAGATACGCAGTATTTT.

This rearrangement joins TRBV4-1 to TRBJ2-5; 11 nucleotides line up with TRBD2. V shed 4 bases and J 1 base; nucleotides not matched to a gene: 8. Germline lookup yields CDR1 MGHRA and CDR2 YSYEKL. The CDR3 consists of 17 residues. The CDR3 sequence: CASSPRLAGGFQETQYF. CDR3 in DNA: TGCGCCAGCAGCCCCAGGCTAGCGGGGGGCTTCCAAGAGACCCAGTACTTC.

The V and J genes are TRBV18 and TRBJ2-7; 12 bases line up with TRBD2. Trimming took 0 bases from V and 0 from J; bases not matched to a gene: 6. Per germline, CDR1 KGHSH and CDR2 LQKENI. The CDR3 spans 18 residues. The CDR3 region has the DNA TGTGCCAGCTCACCACCGGGACTAGCGGGCCCTAGCTCCTACGAGCAGTACTTC. As protein: CASSPPGLAGPSSYEQYF.

V is TRBV20-1 and J is TRBJ2-1, with D unresolved. CDR3 length: 10 residues. Germline CDR1 and CDR2: DFQATT and SNEGSKA (reference sequence). Trimming cost V 4 bases and J 5 bases, with 3 bases left between them. CDR3 amino acids: CSAIHNEQFF. DNA for the CDR3: TGCAGTGCTATCCACAATGAGCAGTTCTTC.

This clone was found a few times. The chain joins TRBV6-5 to TRBJ1-1; D possibly corresponds to TRBD1 (5 bases). The CDR3 extends over 15 amino acids. Per germline, CDR1 MNHEY and CDR2 SVGAGI. V was clipped by 7 bases and J by 3 bases, with 18 bases between them. CDR3 region: CASTTPRGVYTEAFF. Written as DNA, the CDR3 is TGTGCCAGCACCACCCCGAGAGGGGTGTACACTGAAGCTTTCTTT.

This clone was observed a single time. The chain carries TRBV18 and TRBJ2-7; TRBD1 might be the D (5 bases). Trimming shortened V by 4 bases and J by 6 bases, and 13 bases separated the two germline ends. The germline CDR1 and CDR2 sequences are KGHSH and LQKENI. The CDR3 sequence is 13 residues long. The CDR3 bases are TGTGCCAGCTCACAGGGGTTGTTCTCCGAGCAGTACTTC. Its protein product is CASSQGLFSEQYF.

The rearrangement links TRBV19 to TRBJ1-5; D is ambiguous. Germline-derived CDR1 and CDR2 are LNHDA and SQIVND (reference sequence). The V gene lost 5 bases and the J gene lost 7 bases, with 6 bases spanning the gap. This CDR3 contains 11 residues. This chain's CDR3 is CASSWEQPQHF. The DNA of the CDR3 is TGTGCCAGTAGTTGGGAACAGCCCCAGCATTTT.

The J gene is TRBJ1-1, the V gene TRBV14; D gene unclear. Per the germline V gene, CDR1 is SGHDN and CDR2 is FVKESK. V lost 4 bases to trimming and J lost 6 bases, with 12 bases between them. The CDR3 contains 13 residues. CDR3 sequence: CASSLTFRSEAFF. The CDR3 DNA sequence: TGTGCCAGCAGCCTAACTTTTCGATCTGAAGCTTTCTTT.

The chain is built from TRBV7-2 and TRBJ1-2; perhaps TRBD1 as D (5 bases). From germline, CDR1 is SGHTA and CDR2 FQGNSA. Between the trimmed V and J ends, which lost 0 bases and 7 bases, there was a span of 9 bases. The CDR3 consists of 13 residues. CDR3 DNA: TGTGCCAGCAGCTTAGCGCAAGGGGTTGGCTACACCTTC. Encoded protein: CASSLAQGVGYTF.

The gene calls are TRBV5-1 and TRBJ2-7, with D perhaps given as TRBD1 or TRBD2 (5 bases each). CDR1 is SGHRS, CDR2 YFSETQ, per germline. Trimming cost V 0 bases and J 7 bases, with 17 bases left between them. This CDR3 spans 15 amino acids. The CDR3 spells CASSLAVGAGGEQYF. CDR3 coding DNA: TGCGCCAGCAGCTTGGCCGTCGGGGCTGGTGGAGAGCAGTACTTC. Based on the CDR3 plus reference TRBV5-1 and TRBJ2-7, the full variable domain is KAGVTQTPRYLIKTRGQQVTLSCSPISGHRSVSWYQQTPGQGLQFLFEYFSETQRNKGNFPGRFSGRQFSNSRSEMNVSTLELGDSALYLCASSLAVGAGGEQYFGPGTRLTVT.

This clone was seen more than once but under ten times. This chain joins TRBV12-5 and TRBJ1-5, with D possibly TRBD1 on 5 matching bases. Trimming cost V 3 bases and J 1 base, with 10 bases left between them. Germline V gene data show CDR1 as LGHNT and CDR2 as FRNRAP. The CDR3 length is 15 residues. The CDR3 region is CASGFGGESNQPQHF. For the CDR3, the DNA is TGTGCTAGTGGTTTTGGGGGGGAGAGCAATCAGCCCCAGCATTTT.

The chain has TRBV19 and TRBJ2-3, with D maybe TRBD2 (6 bases). The CDR3 extends over 14 amino acids. V gave up 4 bases and J gave up 5 bases, with 13 bases separating them. The germline V gene has CDR1 LNHDA and CDR2 SQIVND (reference sequence). CDR3 DNA sequence: TGTGCCAGTAGTACCCGGACCGGGAGAGATACGCAGTATTTT. This gives the protein CASSTRTGRDTQYF.

This chain links TRBV11-3 with TRBJ2-1; 9 positions agree with TRBD1. The CDR3 is made up of 16 amino acids. V lost 4 bases, J lost 7 bases, and 11 bases stayed unmatched. Germline CDR1 is SGHNT and CDR2 is YENEEA. CDR3 residues: CASSSSGTGRLNEQFF. The CDR3 DNA sequence: TGTGCCAGCAGCTCCTCCGGGACAGGGAGACTTAATGAGCAGTTCTTC.

This clone was observed a handful of times. This sequence joins TRBV27 and TRBJ1-2; 8 bases are a match to TRBD1. The CDR3 runs 13 residues. Germline loops: CDR1 MNHEY, CDR2 SMNVEV (reference sequence). The J segment lost 7 bases and the V segment lost 10 bases, leaving 11 bases of the junction unmatched. CDR3 region: CATRPGQGAGYTF. CDR3 coding DNA: TGTGCCACCAGGCCAGGACAGGGTGCTGGCTACACCTTC.

This sequence joins TRBV5-1 and TRBJ2-7; 8 bases match TRBD1. Germline-derived CDR1 and CDR2 are SGHRS and YFSETQ. CDR3 length equals 13 residues. V was pared by 3 bases and J by 6 bases, with 5 bases of the junction left unmatched. The CDR3 sequence: CASSSDRVGEQYF. The CDR3 region has the DNA TGCGCCAGCAGCTCGGACAGGGTAGGCGAGCAGTACTTC.

V is TRBV4-2 and J is TRBJ1-2; D gene unclear. The CDR3 contains 13 residues. The ends were cut back, 4 bases at V and 3 bases at J, with 9 bases in the middle. Germline V gene sequence: CDR1 LGHNA, CDR2 YNFKEQ. CDR3 amino acids: CASSLLTDYGYTF. The CDR3 DNA follows: TGTGCCAGCAGCCTATTGACCGACTATGGCTACACCTTC.

V is TRBV2 and J is TRBJ2-1; D gene uncertain. The germline V gene encodes CDR1 SNHLY and CDR2 FYNNEI. The CDR3 length is 13 residues. V lost 11 bases to trimming and J lost 0 bases, with 11 bases between them. The CDR3 region has the DNA TGTGCCTCAGGCGTGAGCTCCTACAATGAGCAGTTCTTC. It is translated as CASGVSSYNEQFF.

The V and J genes are TRBV18 and TRBJ2-2, with 7 bases matching TRBD1. V dropped 6 bases and J dropped 6; count of bases not matched to a gene: 10. CDR3 length: 15 amino acids. Germline values: CDR1 KGHSH, CDR2 LQKENI. CDR3 sequence reads: CASSSRDSKPGELFF. The CDR3 DNA is TGTGCCAGCTCCTCCCGGGACAGTAAACCCGGGGAGCTGTTTTTT.